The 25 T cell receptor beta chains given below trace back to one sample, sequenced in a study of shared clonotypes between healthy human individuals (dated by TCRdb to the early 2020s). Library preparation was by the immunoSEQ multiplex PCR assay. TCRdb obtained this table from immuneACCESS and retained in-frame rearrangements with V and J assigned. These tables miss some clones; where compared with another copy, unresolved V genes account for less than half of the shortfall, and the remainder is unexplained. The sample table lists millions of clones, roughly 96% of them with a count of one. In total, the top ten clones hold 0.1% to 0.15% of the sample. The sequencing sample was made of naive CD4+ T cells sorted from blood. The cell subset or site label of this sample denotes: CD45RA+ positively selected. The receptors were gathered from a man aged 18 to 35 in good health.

CDR3 in DNA: TGTGCCTGGAGCGCCGAATTGGAAGGCTACACCTTC. Translation: CAWSAELEGYTF. The chain combines TRBV30 with TRBJ1-2; no reliable D call. Trimming removed 3 bases from V and 8 bases from J, with 13 bases in between. The CDR3 runs 12 residues. Germline CDR1 is GTSNPN and CDR2 is SVGIG (reference sequence).

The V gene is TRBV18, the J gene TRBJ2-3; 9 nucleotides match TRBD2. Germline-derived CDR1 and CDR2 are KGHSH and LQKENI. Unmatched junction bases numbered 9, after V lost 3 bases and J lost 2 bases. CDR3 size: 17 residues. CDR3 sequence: CASSPLAGLYSTDTQYF. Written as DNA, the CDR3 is TGTGCCAGCTCACCTCTAGCGGGACTTTACTCCACAGATACGCAGTATTTT.

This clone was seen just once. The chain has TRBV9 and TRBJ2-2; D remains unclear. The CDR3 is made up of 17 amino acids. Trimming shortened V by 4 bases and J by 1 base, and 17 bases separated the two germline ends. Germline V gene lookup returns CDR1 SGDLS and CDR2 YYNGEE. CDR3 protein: CASSPLGQTLNTGELFF. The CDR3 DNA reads TGTGCCAGCAGCCCCCTAGGCCAGACTTTGAACACCGGGGAGCTGTTTTTT.

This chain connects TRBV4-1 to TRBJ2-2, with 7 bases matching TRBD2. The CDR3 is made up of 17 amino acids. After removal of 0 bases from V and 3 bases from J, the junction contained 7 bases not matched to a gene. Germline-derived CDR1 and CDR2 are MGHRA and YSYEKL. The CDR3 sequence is CASSQDHGGGYTGELFF. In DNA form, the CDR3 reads TGCGCCAGCAGCCAAGATCACGGGGGAGGGTACACCGGGGAGCTGTTTTTT.

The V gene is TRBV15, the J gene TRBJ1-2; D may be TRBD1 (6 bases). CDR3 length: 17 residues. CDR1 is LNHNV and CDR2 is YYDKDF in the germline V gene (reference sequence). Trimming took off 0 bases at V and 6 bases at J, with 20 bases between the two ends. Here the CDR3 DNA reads TGTGCCACCAGCAGAGAAGGCCTGTGGGGGGCGGGCAATGGCTACACCTTC. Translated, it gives CATSREGLWGAGNGYTF.

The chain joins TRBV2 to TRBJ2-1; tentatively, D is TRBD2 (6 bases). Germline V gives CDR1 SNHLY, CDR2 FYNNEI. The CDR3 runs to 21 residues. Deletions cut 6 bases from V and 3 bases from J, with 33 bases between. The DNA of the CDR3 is TGTGCCAGCAGGCCCCGTCAGGACTCAACCAAGCGGGCAGTCAGCTACAATGAGCAGTTCTTC. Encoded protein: CASRPRQDSTKRAVSYNEQFF.

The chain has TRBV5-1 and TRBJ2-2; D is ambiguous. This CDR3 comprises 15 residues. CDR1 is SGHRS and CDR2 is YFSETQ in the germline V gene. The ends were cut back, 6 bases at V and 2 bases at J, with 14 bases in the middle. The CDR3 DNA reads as TGCGCCAGCAAGATAGAGACGATAAACACCGGGGAGCTGTTTTTT. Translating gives CASKIETINTGELFF.

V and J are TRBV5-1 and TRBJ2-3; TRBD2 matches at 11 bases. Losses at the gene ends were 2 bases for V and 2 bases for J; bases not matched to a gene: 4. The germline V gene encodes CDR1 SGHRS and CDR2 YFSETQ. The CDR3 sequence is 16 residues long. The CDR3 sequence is CASSFSLAGVTDTQYF. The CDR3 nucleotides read TGCGCCAGCAGCTTCTCACTAGCGGGGGTCACAGATACGCAGTATTTT.

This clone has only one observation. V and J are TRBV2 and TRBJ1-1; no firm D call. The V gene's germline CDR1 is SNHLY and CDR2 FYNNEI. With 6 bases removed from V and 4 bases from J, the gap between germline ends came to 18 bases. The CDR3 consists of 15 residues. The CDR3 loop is CASSPETLRATEAFF. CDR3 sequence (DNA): TGTGCCAGCAGCCCTGAGACACTTCGGGCCACTGAAGCTTTCTTT.

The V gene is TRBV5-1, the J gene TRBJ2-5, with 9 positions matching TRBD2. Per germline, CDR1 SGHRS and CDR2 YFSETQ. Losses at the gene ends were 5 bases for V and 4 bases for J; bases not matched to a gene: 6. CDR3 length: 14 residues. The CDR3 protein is CASRETAGGETQYF. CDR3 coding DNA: TGCGCCAGCAGGGAGACAGCGGGGGGAGAGACCCAGTACTTC.

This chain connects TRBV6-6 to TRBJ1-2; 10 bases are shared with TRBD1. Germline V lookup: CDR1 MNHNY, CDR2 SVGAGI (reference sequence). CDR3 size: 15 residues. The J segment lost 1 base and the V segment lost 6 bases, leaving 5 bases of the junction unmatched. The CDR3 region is CASSRGQGINYGYTF. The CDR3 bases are TGTGCCAGCAGCCGGGGACAGGGGATTAACTATGGCTACACCTTC.

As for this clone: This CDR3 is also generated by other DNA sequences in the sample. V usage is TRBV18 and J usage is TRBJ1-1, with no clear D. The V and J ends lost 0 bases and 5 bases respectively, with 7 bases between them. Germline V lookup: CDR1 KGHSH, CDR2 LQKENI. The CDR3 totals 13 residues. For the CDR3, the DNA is TGTGCCAGCTCACCACCGGGGAAGACTGAAGCTTTCTTT. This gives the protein CASSPPGKTEAFF.

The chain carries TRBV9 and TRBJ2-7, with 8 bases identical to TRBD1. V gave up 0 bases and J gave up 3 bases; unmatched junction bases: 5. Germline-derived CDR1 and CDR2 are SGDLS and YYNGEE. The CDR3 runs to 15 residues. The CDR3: CASSVDDRGLYEQYF. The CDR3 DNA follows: TGTGCCAGCAGCGTAGACGACAGGGGTCTCTACGAGCAGTACTTC.

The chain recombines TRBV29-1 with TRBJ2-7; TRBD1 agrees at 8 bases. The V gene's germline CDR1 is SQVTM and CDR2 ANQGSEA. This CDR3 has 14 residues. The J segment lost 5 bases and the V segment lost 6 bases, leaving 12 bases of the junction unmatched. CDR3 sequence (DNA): TGCAGCGTGGGACAGGCCTTCCTGAGGGACGAGCAGTACTTC. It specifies CSVGQAFLRDEQYF.

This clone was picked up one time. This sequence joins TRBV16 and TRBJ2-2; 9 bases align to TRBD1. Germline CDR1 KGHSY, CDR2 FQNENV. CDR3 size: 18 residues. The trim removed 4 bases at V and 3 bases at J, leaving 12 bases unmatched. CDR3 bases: TGTGCCAGCAGCCCTGGACAGGGGCGGCCCCCAGACACCGGGGAGCTGTTTTTT. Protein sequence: CASSPGQGRPPDTGELFF. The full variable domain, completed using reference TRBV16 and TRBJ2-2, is GEEVAQTPKHLVRGEGQKAKLYCAPIKGHSYVFWYQQVLKNEFKFLISFQNENVFDETGMPKERFSAKCLPNSPCSLEIQATKLEDSAVYFCASSPGQGRPPDTGELFFGEGSRLTVL.

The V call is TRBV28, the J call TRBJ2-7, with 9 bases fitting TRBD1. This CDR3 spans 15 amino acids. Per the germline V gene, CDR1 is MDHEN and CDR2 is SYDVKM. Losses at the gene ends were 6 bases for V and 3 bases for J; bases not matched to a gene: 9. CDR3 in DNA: TGTGCCAGCAGACCAGACAGGGGGATTGGCTACGAGCAGTACTTC. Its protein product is CASRPDRGIGYEQYF.

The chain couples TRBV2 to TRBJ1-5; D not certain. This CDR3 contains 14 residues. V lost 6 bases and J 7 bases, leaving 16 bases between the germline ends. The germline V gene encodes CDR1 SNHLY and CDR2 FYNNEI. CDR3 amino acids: CASSREAPGQPQHF. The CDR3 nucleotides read TGTGCCAGCAGCCGGGAGGCCCCTGGGCAGCCCCAGCATTTT.

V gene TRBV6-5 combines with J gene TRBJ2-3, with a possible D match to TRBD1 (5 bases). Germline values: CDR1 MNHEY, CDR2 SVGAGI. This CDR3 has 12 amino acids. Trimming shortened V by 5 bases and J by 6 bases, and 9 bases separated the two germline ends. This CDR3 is CASSDPGDTQYF. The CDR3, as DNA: TGTGCCAGCAGTGATCCAGGGGATACGCAGTATTTT.

The CDR3 protein is CASSPGLPTDTQYF. Written as DNA, the CDR3 is TGTGCCAGCAGCCCAGGGTTGCCCACAGATACGCAGTATTTT. This chain joins TRBV6-5 and TRBJ2-3; weak D call: TRBD1 (5 bases). Germline lookup yields CDR1 MNHEY and CDR2 SVGAGI. V dropped 6 bases and J dropped 2 bases, with 12 bases sitting between them. The CDR3 runs 14 residues.

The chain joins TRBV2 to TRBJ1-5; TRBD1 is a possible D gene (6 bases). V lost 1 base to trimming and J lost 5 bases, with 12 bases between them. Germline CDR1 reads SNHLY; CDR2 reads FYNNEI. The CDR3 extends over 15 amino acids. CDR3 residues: CASSEGRGVDQPQHF. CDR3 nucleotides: TGTGCCAGCAGTGAAGGCAGGGGCGTGGATCAGCCCCAGCATTTT.

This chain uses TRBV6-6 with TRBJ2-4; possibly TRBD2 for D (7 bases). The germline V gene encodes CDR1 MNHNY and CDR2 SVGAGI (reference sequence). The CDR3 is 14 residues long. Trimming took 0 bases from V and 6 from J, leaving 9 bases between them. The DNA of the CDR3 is TGTGCCAGCAGTTACTCTGGGGGGGCAAACATTCAGTACTTC. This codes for CASSYSGGANIQYF.

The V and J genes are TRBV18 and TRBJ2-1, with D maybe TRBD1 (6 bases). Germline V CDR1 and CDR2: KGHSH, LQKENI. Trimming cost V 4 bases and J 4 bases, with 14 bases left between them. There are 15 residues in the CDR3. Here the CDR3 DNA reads TGTGCCAGCTCACACCGGCAGGGGTTTTACAATGAGCAGTTCTTC. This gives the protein CASSHRQGFYNEQFF. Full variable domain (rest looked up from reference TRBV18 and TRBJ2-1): NAGVMQNPRHLVRRRGQEARLRCSPMKGHSHVYWYRQLPEEGLKFMVYLQKENIIDESGMPKERFSAEFPKEGPSILRIQQVVRGDSAAYFCASSHRQGFYNEQFFGPGTRLTVL.

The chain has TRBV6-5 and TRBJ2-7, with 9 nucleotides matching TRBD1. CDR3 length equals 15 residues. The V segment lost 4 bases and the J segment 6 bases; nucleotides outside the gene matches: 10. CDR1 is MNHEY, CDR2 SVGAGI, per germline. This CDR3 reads CASSSTGTGSFEQYF. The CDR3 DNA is TGTGCCAGCAGTTCTACCGGGACAGGGTCGTTCGAGCAGTACTTC.

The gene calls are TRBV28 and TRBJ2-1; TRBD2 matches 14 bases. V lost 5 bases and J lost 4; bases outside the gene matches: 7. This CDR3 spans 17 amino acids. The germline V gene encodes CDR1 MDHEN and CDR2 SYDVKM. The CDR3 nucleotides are TGTGCCAGCAGTCGACTGGGACTAGCGGGGGCGTACAATGAGCAGTTCTTC. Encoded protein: CASSRLGLAGAYNEQFF.

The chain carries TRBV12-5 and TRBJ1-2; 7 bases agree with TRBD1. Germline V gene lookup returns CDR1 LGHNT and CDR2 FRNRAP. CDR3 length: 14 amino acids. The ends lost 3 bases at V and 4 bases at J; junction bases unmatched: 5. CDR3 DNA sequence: TGTGCTAGTGGTTTCTGGGGACAGCCCTATGGCTACACCTTC. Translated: CASGFWGQPYGYTF.